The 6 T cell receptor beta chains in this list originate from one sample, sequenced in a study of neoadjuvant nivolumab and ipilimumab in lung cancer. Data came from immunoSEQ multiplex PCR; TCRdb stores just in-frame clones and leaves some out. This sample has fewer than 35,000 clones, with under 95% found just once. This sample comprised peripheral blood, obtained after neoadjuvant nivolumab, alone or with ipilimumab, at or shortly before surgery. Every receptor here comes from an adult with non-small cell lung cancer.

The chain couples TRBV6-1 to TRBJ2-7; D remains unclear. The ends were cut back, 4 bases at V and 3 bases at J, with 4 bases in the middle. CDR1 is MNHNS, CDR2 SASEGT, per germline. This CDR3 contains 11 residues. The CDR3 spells CASSAIYEQYF. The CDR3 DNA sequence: TGTGCCAGCAGTGCCATCTACGAGCAGTACTTC.

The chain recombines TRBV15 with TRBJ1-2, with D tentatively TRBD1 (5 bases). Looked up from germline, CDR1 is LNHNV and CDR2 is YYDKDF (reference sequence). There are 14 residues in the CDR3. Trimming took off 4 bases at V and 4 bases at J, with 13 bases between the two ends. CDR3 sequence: CATSTRTSGYGYTF. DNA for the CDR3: TGTGCCACCAGCACGAGGACATCTGGCTATGGCTACACCTTC.

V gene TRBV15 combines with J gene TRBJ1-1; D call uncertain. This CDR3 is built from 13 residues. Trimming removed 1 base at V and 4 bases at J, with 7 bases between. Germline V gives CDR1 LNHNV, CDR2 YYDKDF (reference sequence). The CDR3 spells CATSRAGGTEAFF. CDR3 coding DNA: TGTGCCACCAGCAGAGCGGGAGGCACTGAAGCTTTCTTT.

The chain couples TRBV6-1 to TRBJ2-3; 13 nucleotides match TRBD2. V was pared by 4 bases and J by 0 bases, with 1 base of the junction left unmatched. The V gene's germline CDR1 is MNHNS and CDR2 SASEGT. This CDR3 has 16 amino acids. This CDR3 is CASSVGLAGSTDTQYF. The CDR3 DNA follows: TGTGCCAGCAGTGTGGGACTAGCGGGGAGCACAGATACGCAGTATTTT.

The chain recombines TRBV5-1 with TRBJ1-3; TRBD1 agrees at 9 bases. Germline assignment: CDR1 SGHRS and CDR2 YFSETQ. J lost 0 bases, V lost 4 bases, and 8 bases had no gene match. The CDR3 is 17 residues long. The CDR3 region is CASSNTGTGSSGNTIYF. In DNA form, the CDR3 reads TGCGCCAGCAGCAACACCGGGACAGGGAGCTCTGGAAACACCATATATTTT. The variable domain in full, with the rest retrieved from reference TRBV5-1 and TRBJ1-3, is KAGVTQTPRYLIKTRGQQVTLSCSPISGHRSVSWYQQTPGQGLQFLFEYFSETQRNKGNFPGRFSGRQFSNSRSEMNVSTLELGDSALYLCASSNTGTGSSGNTIYFGEGSWLTVV.

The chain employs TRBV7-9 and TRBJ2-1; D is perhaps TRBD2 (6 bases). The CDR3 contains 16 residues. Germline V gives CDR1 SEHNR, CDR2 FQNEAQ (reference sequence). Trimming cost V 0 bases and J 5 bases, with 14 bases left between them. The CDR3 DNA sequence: TGTGCCAGCAGCTTAGCATTGAGGGAGGATGACAATGAGCAGTTCTTC. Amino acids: CASSLALREDDNEQFF.